The 8 T cell receptor beta chains presented below share a single source sample, sequenced in a study of blood T cell repertoires in COVID-19. This table comes from immunoSEQ multiplex PCR, and its TCRdb copy is limited to in-frame clones, with some not included. Found here are around 80,000 clones, about 80% of them singletons; the top ten hold 4% to 5.5%. Material: peripheral blood. Source of these receptors: a woman in her 70s with acute or convalescent COVID-19.

The chain combines TRBV3-1 (or the pseudogene TRBV3-2) with TRBJ2-5, with D perhaps TRBD1 (6 bases). Deletions cut 6 bases from V and 5 bases from J, with 16 bases between. Germline V gene lookup returns CDR1 LGHDT and CDR2 YNNKEL (reference sequence). The CDR3 runs 14 residues. The DNA for the CDR3 is TGTGCCAGCAGGCCACAGGGATTGGAGGAGACCCAGTACTTC. Amino acids: CASRPQGLEETQYF.

The V gene is TRBV7-9, the J gene TRBJ2-7; maybe TRBD1 (5 bases). The CDR3 is made up of 12 amino acids. Trimming cost V 11 bases and J 3 bases, with 14 bases left between them. From germline, CDR1 is SEHNR and CDR2 FQNEAQ (reference sequence). In DNA, the CDR3 is TGTGCCGGCGTAGACAGCCGCTACGAGCAGTACTTC. This sequence encodes CAGVDSRYEQYF.

This sequence joins TRBV13 and TRBJ2-5, with D perhaps matching TRBD1 (5 bases). The CDR3 has 13 residues. V was shortened by 1 base and J by 2 bases, with 5 bases between the two germline ends. CDR1 PRHDT and CDR2 FYEKMQ come from the germline V gene (reference sequence). CDR3 protein: CASSLDRQETQYF. CDR3 nucleotide sequence: TGTGCCAGCAGCTTAGACAGGCAAGAGACCCAGTACTTC.

This clone turned up a few times. CDR3 sequence reads: CATGGAYGYTF. CDR3 bases: TGTGCCACCGGGGGGGCCTATGGCTACACCTTC. The genes are TRBV19 and TRBJ1-2; D might be TRBD1 (6 bases). Germline V gives CDR1 LNHDA, CDR2 SQIVND (reference sequence). CDR3 length equals 11 residues. Deletions cut 10 bases from V and 4 bases from J, with 10 bases between.

The V gene is TRBV5-4, the J gene TRBJ2-2; D unresolved. The CDR3 is 15 residues long. Germline V gives CDR1 SGHNT, CDR2 YYREEE (reference sequence). The V end lost 0 bases, the J end lost 3 bases, and 9 bases lay between the germline ends. The CDR3 nucleotides read TGTGCCAGCAGCTTGGGAGGTGATGACACCGGGGAGCTGTTTTTT. Protein product: CASSLGGDDTGELFF.

Ten or more counts support this clone. The chain recombines TRBV12-3 or TRBV12-4 with TRBJ1-2; possible D gene TRBD1, 5 bases. The CDR3 covers 13 residues. The V and J ends lost 3 bases and 4 bases respectively, with 9 bases between them. The CDR3 reads CASSFGRVYGYTF. DNA for the CDR3: TGTGCCAGCAGTTTTGGCAGGGTCTATGGCTACACCTTC.

The V gene is TRBV6-5, the J gene TRBJ1-2; possibly TRBD1 for D (6 bases). The CDR3 has 13 amino acids. CDR1 is MNHEY and CDR2 is SVGAGI in the germline V gene. The V end was cut by 6 bases, the J end by 3 bases, with 11 bases between. The CDR3 DNA is TGTGCCAGCAGGAAACAGGGAGACTATGGCTACACCTTC. Encoded protein: CASRKQGDYGYTF.

This chain uses TRBV4-1 with TRBJ2-7; 7 bases match TRBD2. V lost 0 bases, J lost 2 bases, and 4 bases stayed unmatched. CDR3 size: 15 residues. CDR1 and CDR2 (germline): MGHRA, YSYEKL. The CDR3 loop reads CASSQEGLSAYEQYF. The CDR3 nucleotides read TGCGCCAGCAGCCAAGAGGGACTATCAGCCTACGAGCAGTACTTC.